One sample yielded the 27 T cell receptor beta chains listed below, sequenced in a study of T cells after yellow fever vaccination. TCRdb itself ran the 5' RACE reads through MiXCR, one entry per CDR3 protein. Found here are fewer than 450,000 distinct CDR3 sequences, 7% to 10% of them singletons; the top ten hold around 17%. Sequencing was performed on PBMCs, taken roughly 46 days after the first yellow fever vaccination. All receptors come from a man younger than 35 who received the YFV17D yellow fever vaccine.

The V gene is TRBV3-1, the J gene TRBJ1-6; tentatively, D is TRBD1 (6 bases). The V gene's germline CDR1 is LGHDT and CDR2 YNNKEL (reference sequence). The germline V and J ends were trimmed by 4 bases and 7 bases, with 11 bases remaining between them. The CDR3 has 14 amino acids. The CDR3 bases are TGTGCCAGCAGCCTCTCTAGGGGGAATTCACCCCTCCACTTT. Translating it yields CASSLSRGNSPLHF.

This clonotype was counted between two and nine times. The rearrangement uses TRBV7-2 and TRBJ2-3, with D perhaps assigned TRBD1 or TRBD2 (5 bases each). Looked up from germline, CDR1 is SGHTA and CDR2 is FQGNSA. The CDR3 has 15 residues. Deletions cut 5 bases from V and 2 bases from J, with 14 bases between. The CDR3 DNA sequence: TGTGCCAGCAGCACTCGGGGCCAATTCACAGATACGCAGTATTTT. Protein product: CASSTRGQFTDTQYF.

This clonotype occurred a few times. CDR3 in DNA: TGCAGTGCTGCCGAACTAGCGTTTCAAGAGACCCAGTACTTC. It encodes CSAAELAFQETQYF. This rearrangement joins TRBV20-1 to TRBJ2-5, with 7 bases identical to TRBD2. J gave up 2 bases and V 5 bases, and 8 bases lay outside the gene matches. The CDR3 extends over 14 amino acids. Looked up from germline, CDR1 is DFQATT and CDR2 is SNEGSKA (reference sequence).

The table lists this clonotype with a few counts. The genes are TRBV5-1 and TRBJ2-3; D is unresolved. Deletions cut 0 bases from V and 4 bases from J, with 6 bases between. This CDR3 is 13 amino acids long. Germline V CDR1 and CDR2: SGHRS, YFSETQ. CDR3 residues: CASSLGEADTQYF. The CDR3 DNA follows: TGCGCCAGCAGCTTGGGAGAGGCAGATACGCAGTATTTT.

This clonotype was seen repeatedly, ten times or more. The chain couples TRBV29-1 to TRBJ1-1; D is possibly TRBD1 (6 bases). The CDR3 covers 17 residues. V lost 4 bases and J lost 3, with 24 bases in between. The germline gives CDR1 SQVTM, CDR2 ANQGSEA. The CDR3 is CSVGGPMGGPADTEAFF. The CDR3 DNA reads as TGCAGCGTTGGAGGCCCTATGGGGGGGCCTGCTGACACTGAAGCTTTCTTT.

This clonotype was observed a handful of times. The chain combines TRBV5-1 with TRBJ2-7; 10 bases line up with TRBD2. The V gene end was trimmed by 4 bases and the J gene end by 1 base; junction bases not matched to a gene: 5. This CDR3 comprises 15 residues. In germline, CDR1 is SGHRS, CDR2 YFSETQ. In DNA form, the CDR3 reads TGCGCCAGCAGCCTGGGGACTAGCGCGTCCTACGAGCAGTACTTC. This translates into CASSLGTSASYEQYF.

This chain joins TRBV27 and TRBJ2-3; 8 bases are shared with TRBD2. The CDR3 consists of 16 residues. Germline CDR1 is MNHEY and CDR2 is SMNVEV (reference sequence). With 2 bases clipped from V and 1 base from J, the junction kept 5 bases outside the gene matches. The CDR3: CASSLNYGGGTDTQYF. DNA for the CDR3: TGTGCCAGCAGTTTAAATTACGGGGGGGGCACAGATACGCAGTATTTT.

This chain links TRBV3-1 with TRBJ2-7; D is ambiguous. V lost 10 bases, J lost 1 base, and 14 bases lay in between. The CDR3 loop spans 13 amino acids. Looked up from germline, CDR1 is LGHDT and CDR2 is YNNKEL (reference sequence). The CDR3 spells CATLDPSSYEQYF. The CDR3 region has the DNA TGTGCCACCCTGGATCCTTCATCCTACGAGCAGTACTTC.

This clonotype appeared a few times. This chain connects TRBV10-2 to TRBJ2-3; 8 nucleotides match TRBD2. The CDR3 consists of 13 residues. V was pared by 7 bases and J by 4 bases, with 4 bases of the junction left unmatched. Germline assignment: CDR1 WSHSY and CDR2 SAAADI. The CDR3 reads CASKAGEPDTQYF. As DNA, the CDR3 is TGCGCCAGCAAAGCGGGGGAACCAGATACGCAGTATTTT.

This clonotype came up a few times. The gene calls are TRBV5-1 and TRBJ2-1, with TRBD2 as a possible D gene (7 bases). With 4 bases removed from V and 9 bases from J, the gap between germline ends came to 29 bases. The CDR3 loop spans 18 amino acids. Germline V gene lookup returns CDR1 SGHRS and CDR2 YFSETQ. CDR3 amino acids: CASSPKGGGPGKGLEQFF. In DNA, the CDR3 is TGCGCCAGCAGCCCCAAGGGGGGGGGGCCTGGAAAAGGGCTTGAGCAGTTCTTC.

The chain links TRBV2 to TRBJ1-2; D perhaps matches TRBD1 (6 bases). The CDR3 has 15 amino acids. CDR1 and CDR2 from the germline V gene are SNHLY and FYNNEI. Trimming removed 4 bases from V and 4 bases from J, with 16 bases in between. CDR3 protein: CASSGTGAQGYGYTF. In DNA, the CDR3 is TGTGCCAGCAGTGGCACGGGGGCGCAGGGCTATGGCTACACCTTC.

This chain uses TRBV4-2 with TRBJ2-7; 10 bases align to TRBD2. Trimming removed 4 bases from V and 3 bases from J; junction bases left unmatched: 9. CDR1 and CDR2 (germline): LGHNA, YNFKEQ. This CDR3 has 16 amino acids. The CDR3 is CASSPEAGLAVYEQYF. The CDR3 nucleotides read TGTGCCAGCAGCCCGGAAGCCGGACTAGCGGTCTACGAGCAGTACTTC.

CDR3 region: CASSETGLQFF. The CDR3 DNA sequence: TGTGCCAGCAGTGAAACAGGCCTCCAGTTCTTC. The chain recombines TRBV6-5 with TRBJ2-1; D might be TRBD1 (5 bases). Germline-derived CDR1 and CDR2 are MNHEY and SVGAGI. The V end lost 5 bases, the J end lost 13 bases, and 12 bases lay between the germline ends. The CDR3 is 11 residues long.

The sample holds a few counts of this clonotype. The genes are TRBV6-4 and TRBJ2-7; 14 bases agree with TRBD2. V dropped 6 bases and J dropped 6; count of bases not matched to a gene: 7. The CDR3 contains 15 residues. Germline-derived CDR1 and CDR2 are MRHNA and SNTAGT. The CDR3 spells CASRPTSGGASEQYF. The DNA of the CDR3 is TGTGCCAGCAGACCGACTAGCGGGGGGGCCAGCGAGCAGTACTTC.

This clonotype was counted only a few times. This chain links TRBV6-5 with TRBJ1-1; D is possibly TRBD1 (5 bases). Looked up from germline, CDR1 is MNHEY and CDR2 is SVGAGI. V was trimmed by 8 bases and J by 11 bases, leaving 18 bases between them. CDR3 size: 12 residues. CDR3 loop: CASSLTGRVAFF. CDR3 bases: TGTGCCAGCTCCTTAACCGGCAGGGTGGCTTTCTTT.

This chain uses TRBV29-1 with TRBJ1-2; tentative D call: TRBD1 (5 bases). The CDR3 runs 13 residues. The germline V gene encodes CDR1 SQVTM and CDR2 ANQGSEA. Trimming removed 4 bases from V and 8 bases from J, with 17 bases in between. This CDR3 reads CSVVGGNSGGYTF. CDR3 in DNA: TGCAGCGTTGTTGGGGGAAATTCGGGAGGCTACACCTTC.

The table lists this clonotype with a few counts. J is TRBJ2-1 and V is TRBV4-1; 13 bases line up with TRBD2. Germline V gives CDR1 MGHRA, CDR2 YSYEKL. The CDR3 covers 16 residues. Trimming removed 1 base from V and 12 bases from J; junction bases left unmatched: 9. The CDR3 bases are TGCGCCAGCAGCCAAGGTCGGGGACTAGCGGGGCCGGGGCAGTTCTTC. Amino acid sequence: CASSQGRGLAGPGQFF.

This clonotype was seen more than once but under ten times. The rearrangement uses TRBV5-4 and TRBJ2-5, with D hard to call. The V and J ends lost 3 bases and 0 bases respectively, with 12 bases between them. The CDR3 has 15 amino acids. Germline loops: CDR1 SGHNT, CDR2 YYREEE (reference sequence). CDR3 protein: CASSSASAYQETQYF. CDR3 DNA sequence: TGTGCCAGCAGCTCAGCCTCCGCGTACCAAGAGACCCAGTACTTC.

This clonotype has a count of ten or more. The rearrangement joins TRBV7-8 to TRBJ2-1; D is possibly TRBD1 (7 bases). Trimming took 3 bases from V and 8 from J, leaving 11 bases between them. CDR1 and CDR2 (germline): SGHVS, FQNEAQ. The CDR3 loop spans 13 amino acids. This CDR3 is CASSLAGGHEQFF. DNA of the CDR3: TGTGCCAGCAGCTTGGCAGGGGGGCATGAGCAGTTCTTC.

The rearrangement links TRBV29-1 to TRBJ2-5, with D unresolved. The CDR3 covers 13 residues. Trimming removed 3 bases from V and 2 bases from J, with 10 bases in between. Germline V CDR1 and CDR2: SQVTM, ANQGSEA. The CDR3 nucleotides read TGCAGCGTTGAGGGCAGAGCGCAAGAGACCCAGTACTTC. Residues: CSVEGRAQETQYF.

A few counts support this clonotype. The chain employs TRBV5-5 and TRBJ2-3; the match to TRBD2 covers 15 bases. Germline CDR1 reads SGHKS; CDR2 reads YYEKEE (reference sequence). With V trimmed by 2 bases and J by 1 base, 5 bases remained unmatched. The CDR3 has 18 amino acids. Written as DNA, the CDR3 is TGTGCCAGCAGCTTCCGAGGACTAGCGGGGGGGCGCACAGATACGCAGTATTTT. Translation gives CASSFRGLAGGRTDTQYF.

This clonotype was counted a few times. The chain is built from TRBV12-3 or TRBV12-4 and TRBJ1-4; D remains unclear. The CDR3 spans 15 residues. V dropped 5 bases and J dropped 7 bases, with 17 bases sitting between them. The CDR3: CASSQYREEGEKLFF. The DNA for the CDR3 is TGTGCCAGCAGTCAATACCGGGAAGAGGGTGAAAAACTGTTTTTT.

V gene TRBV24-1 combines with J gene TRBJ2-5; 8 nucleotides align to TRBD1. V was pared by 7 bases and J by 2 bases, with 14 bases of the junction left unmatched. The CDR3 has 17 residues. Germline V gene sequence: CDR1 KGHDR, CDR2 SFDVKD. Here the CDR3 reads CATSPSDRGQGQETQYF. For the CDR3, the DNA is TGTGCCACCAGCCCATCCGACAGGGGTCAAGGACAAGAGACCCAGTACTTC.

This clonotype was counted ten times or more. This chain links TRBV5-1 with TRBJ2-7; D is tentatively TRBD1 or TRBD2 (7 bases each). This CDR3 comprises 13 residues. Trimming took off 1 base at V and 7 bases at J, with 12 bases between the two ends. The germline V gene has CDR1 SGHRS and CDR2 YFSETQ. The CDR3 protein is CASSLIRGGEQYV. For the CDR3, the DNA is TGCGCCAGCAGCTTGATCAGGGGGGGGGAGCAGTACGTC.

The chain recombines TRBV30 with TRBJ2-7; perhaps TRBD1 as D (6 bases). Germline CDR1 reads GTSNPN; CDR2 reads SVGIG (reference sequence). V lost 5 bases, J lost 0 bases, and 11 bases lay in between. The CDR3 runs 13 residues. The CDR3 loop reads CAWSRDTSYEQYF. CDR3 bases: TGTGCCTGGTCCCGGGACACCTCCTACGAGCAGTACTTC.

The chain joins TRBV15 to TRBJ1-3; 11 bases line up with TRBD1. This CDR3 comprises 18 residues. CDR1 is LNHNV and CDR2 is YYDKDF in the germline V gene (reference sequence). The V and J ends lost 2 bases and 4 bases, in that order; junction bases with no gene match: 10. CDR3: CATSRPWDRGSSGNTIYF. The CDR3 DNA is TGTGCCACCAGCAGACCCTGGGACAGGGGGTCCTCAGGAAACACCATATATTTT.

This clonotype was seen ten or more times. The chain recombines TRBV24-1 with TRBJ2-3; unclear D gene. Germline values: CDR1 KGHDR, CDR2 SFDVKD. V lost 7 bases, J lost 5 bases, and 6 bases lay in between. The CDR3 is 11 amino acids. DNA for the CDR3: TGTGCCACCAGGTTAGGAGATACGCAGTATTTT. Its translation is CATRLGDTQYF.